This is a list of T cell receptor beta chains from one sample in a study of early T cells in non-severe SARS-CoV-2 infection. From the 5' RACE reads, TCRdb called clonotypes with MiXCR, one entry per CDR3 protein. The table shows 65,000 to 95,000 distinct CDR3 sequences, with more than 7.5% occurring only once. The sample comprised whole blood. All receptors derive from an adult who was a healthcare worker with PCR-confirmed SARS-CoV-2 infection or an uninfected control (not recorded which). CDR3s include the opening cysteine and the closing phenylalanine or tryptophan. The order of the fields is J gene, clone size, V gene, D gene, CDR3 DNA, CDR3 protein. D genes are given only for firm matches. Expanded clones are given a class, and other clones once, few, many or no size at all.

j_gene: TRBJ1-1
abundance: -
v_gene: TRBV27
d_gene: TRBD1
CDR3nt: TGTGCCAGCAGAAACACAGGGGTGAACACTGAAGCTTTCTTT
CDR3aa: CASRNTGVNTEAFF

j_gene: TRBJ2-7
abundance: -
v_gene: TRBV9
d_gene: -
CDR3nt: TGTGCCAGCAGCATAAGCAGGGCCGGCGAGCAGTACTTC
CDR3aa: CASSISRAGEQYF

j_gene: TRBJ2-3
abundance: many
v_gene: TRBV11-3
d_gene: TRBD2
CDR3nt: TGTGCCAGCAGTAGGGAGGGGTTGACAGATACGCAGTATTTT
CDR3aa: CASSREGLTDTQYF

j_gene: TRBJ2-2
abundance: many
v_gene: TRBV7-3
d_gene: -
CDR3nt: TGTGCCAGCAGCCGGGGGAGGCCACCCGGGGAGCTGTTTTTT
CDR3aa: CASSRGRPPGELFF

j_gene: TRBJ2-1
abundance: many
v_gene: TRBV19
d_gene: TRBD2
CDR3nt: TGTGCCACGACTAGCGGGAGGGTAGGCAATGAGCAGTTCTTC
CDR3aa: CATTSGRVGNEQFF

j_gene: TRBJ1-1
abundance: few
v_gene: TRBV30
d_gene: -
CDR3nt: TGTGCCTGGGGTCTGGCCACTGAAGCTTTCTTT
CDR3aa: CAWGLATEAFF

j_gene: TRBJ2-7
abundance: -
v_gene: TRBV5-1
d_gene: -
CDR3nt: TGCGCCAGCAGCTTGGATTACTACGAGCAGTACTTC
CDR3aa: CASSLDYYEQYF

j_gene: TRBJ2-1
abundance: many
v_gene: TRBV13
d_gene: TRBD2
CDR3nt: TGTGCCAGCAGCCCAAATACGGGAGGGTACAATGAGCAGTTCTTC
CDR3aa: CASSPNTGGYNEQFF

j_gene: TRBJ2-7
abundance: many
v_gene: TRBV2
d_gene: -
CDR3nt: TGTGCCAGCAGTGATACTCGCGGCGAGCAGTACTTC
CDR3aa: CASSDTRGEQYF

j_gene: TRBJ2-3
abundance: -
v_gene: TRBV6-1
d_gene: -
CDR3nt: TGTGCCAGCAGTGAAGCAGGGATTGATACGCAGTATTTT
CDR3aa: CASSEAGIDTQYF

j_gene: TRBJ2-1
abundance: -
v_gene: TRBV6-4
d_gene: TRBD2
CDR3nt: TGTGCCAGCAGTGACTTAGGGACTAGCGCCCGCAATGAGCAGTTCTTC
CDR3aa: CASSDLGTSARNEQFF

j_gene: TRBJ2-1
abundance: -
v_gene: TRBV5-4
d_gene: -
CDR3nt: TGTGCCAGCAGCTTTGGAGTCAACAATGAGCAGTTCTTC
CDR3aa: CASSFGVNNEQFF

j_gene: TRBJ2-5
abundance: few
v_gene: TRBV15
d_gene: -
CDR3nt: TGTGCCACCAGCCAGACTGTCCAAGAGACCCAGTACTTC
CDR3aa: CATSQTVQETQYF

j_gene: TRBJ1-6
abundance: -
v_gene: TRBV30
d_gene: TRBD1
CDR3nt: TGTGCCTGGAGGGCGGGACAGTCCTATAATTCACCCCTCCACTTT
CDR3aa: CAWRAGQSYNSPLHF

j_gene: TRBJ1-1
abundance: -
v_gene: TRBV14
d_gene: -
CDR3nt: TGTGCCAGCAGCCAGTCTTTGATCACTGAAGCTTTCTTT
CDR3aa: CASSQSLITEAFF

j_gene: TRBJ1-5
abundance: many
v_gene: TRBV12-3/TRBV12-4
d_gene: -
CDR3nt: TGTGCCAGCAGTTTAGGGGGCTTGGGCAGTAGCAATCAGCCCCAGCATTTT
CDR3aa: CASSLGGLGSSNQPQHF

j_gene: TRBJ2-7
abundance: many
v_gene: TRBV20-1
d_gene: -
CDR3nt: TGCAGTGCTAATCACGAGCAGTACTTC
CDR3aa: CSANHEQYF

j_gene: TRBJ2-4
abundance: few
v_gene: TRBV15
d_gene: TRBD1
CDR3nt: TGTGCCACCGCTGACAGGGCCCACGGCATTCAGTACTTC
CDR3aa: CATADRAHGIQYF

j_gene: TRBJ2-7
abundance: few
v_gene: TRBV6-6
d_gene: -
CDR3nt: TGTGCCAGCAGTTACGCAGGCGGAGAGCAGTACTTC
CDR3aa: CASSYAGGEQYF